The rows below give T cell receptor beta chains drawn from one sample of a study of vaccination effects on CD4 cells after COVID-19. This table comes from immunoSEQ multiplex PCR, and its TCRdb copy is limited to in-frame clones, with some not included. The sample lists around 54,000 clones; 80% were seen once. These receptors lack a known antigen. The source was CD4+ T cells from PBMCs cultured with HCoV-229E spike peptides, collected before COVID-19 vaccination. The receptors come from a human donor who received a COVID-19 vaccine. Each CDR3 is given with its conserved first and last residue. The order of the fields is D gene, J gene, V gene, clone size, CDR3 DNA, CDR3 protein. The D gene is left open where the match is weak. A clone size is listed for some rows: how often the clone was seen (once, few, many), or a class if it is expanded.

. TRBJ2-2 TRBV5-1 . TGCGCCAGCAGTTCCTCAGGGGCCACCGGGGAGCTGTTTTTT CASSSSGATGELFF
. TRBJ2-6 TRBV19 . TGTGCCAGTAGTATGGGGTTGTATACTGGGGCCAACGTCCTGACTTTC CASSMGLYTGANVLTF
TRBD1 TRBJ2-5 TRBV18 once TGTGCCAGCTCACCCCTAACTTCAGGGGGCGGAAAGACCCAGTACTTC CASSPLTSGGGKTQYF
TRBD1 TRBJ1-1 TRBV28 . TGTGCCAGCAGTCCCCCTCCGGGACAGGGGGGCGGCACTGAAGCTTTCTTT CASSPPPGQGGGTEAFF
. TRBJ1-6 TRBV7-3 once TGTGCCAGCAGCTTATTGCCCTCCCCCCTCCACTTT CASSLLPSPLHF
. TRBJ2-1 TRBV9 . TGTGCCAGCAGCAAATCCGGGACTCACACCGACAATGAGCAGTTCTTC CASSKSGTHTDNEQFF
. TRBJ1-6 TRBV27 once TGTGCCAGCAGCAACTTTCCGCGGCCTCAGCATGATTCACCCCTCCACTTT CASSNFPRPQHDSPLHF
TRBD1 TRBJ1-5 TRBV4-3 . TGCGCCAGCAGCCAAGGGGACAGGGTGGTTGGCAATCAGCCCCAGCATTTT CASSQGDRVVGNQPQHF
. TRBJ1-1 TRBV12-3/TRBV12-4 . TGTGCCAGCGGGACAACAAAGCGGACTGAAGCTTTCTTT CASGTTKRTEAFF
TRBD1 TRBJ1-1 TRBV3-1/TRBV3-2 . TGTGCCAGCAGCCAATGGGACAGGGGACAGAACACTGAAGCTTTCTTT CASSQWDRGQNTEAFF
TRBD2 TRBJ2-5 TRBV9 . TGTGCCAGCAGCTCACGACTAGCGGGGACGACGTCGGACCCGTCACAAGAGACCCAGTACTTC CASSSRLAGTTSDPSQETQYF
. TRBJ1-1 TRBV18 . TGTGCCAGCTCACCTTCAGAGAACACTGAAGCTTTCTTT CASSPSENTEAFF
. TRBJ2-5 TRBV7-2 . TGTGCCAGCAGCTTAGCAGGCGGTTGGGGTGAGACCCAGTACTTC CASSLAGGWGETQYF
TRBD1 TRBJ1-5 TRBV19 . TGTGCCAGTAGTATGAGGGGACAGGGGGGCGATAGCAATCAGCCCCAGCATTTT CASSMRGQGGDSNQPQHF
TRBD1 TRBJ1-1 TRBV7-3 few TGTGCCAGCAGCTTGGACAGGTACACTGAAGCTTTCTTT CASSLDRYTEAFF
. TRBJ2-2 TRBV6-1 . TGTGCCAGCAGTGAAGGGACCGGGGAGCTGTTTTTT CASSEGTGELFF
. TRBJ1-1 TRBV6-5 . TGTGCCAGCAGTATTAACAGGGACGAAGCTTTCTTT CASSINRDEAFF
. TRBJ1-4 TRBV19 . TGTGCCAGTAGTTCCCTCCCGATTTGGGGCACTAATGAAAAACTGTTTTTT CASSSLPIWGTNEKLFF
. TRBJ1-3 TRBV28 . TGTGCCAGCAGTTTATGGACGGGTTTCTCTGGAAACACCATATATTTT CASSLWTGFSGNTIYF
. TRBJ1-2 TRBV18 . TGTGCCAGCTCACCAGGTTCCGGGACCGCTGTCCGGGTGAACTATGGCTACACCTTC CASSPGSGTAVRVNYGYTF
. TRBJ2-3 TRBV10-2 . TGCGCCAGCAGTGACCGGCAGGCCACAGATACGCAGTATTTT CASSDRQATDTQYF
. TRBJ2-3 TRBV9 . TGTGCCAGCAGCATTGACGCTGATACGCAGTATTTT CASSIDADTQYF
TRBD1 TRBJ1-4 TRBV3-1/TRBV3-2 . TGTGCCAGCAGCCAAGATAGGACAGGTGGCAGTGAAAAACTGTTTTTT CASSQDRTGGSEKLFF
. TRBJ2-5 TRBV21-1 . TGTGCCAGCAGCAAAGCGCCCTGCCACGCGGGGGAAGAGACCCAGTACTTC CASSKAPCHAGEETQYF
. TRBJ1-1 TRBV7-2 . TGTGCCAGCAGCTTACTCCGAGACGTTGCCACTGAAGCTTTCTTT CASSLLRDVATEAFF
. TRBJ1-1 TRBV21-1 . TGTGCCAGCAGCAAAGCTCGAGCCGGGGGCTCTCTGAACACTGAAGCTTTCTTT CASSKARAGGSLNTEAFF
. TRBJ1-4 TRBV30 . TGTGCCTGGAGTGTTGACAGGAATGAAAAACTGTTTTTT CAWSVDRNEKLFF
. TRBJ1-2 TRBV7-2 . TGTGCCAGCAGCTTACCCGGGTTCTATGGCTACACCTTC CASSLPGFYGYTF
. TRBJ2-1 TRBV7-2 . TGTGCCAGCAGCTTAATGGCAGAAAACAATGAGCAGTTCTTC CASSLMAENNEQFF
TRBD1 TRBJ1-2 TRBV2 . TGTGCCAGCAGTGGACAGGGGGCAGACTATGGCTACACCTTC CASSGQGADYGYTF
TRBD2 TRBJ2-5 TRBV24-1 . TGTGCCACCAGTGATCCCAGACTAGCGGGGAACCAAGAGACCCAGTACTTC CATSDPRLAGNQETQYF
. TRBJ1-1 TRBV27 . TGTGCCAGCAGTTACCGGGGGTTCAACACTGAAGCTTTCTTT CASSYRGFNTEAFF
TRBD2 TRBJ2-2 TRBV3-1/TRBV3-2 few TGTGCCAGCATCATACACTGGGCGGGGGGGCTACGGAACACCGGGGAGCTGTTTTTT CASIIHWAGGLRNTGELFF
. TRBJ2-5 TRBV28 . TGTGCCAGCTCTACGGTTGTCGGGACCCAGTACTTC CASSTVVGTQYF
. TRBJ1-1 TRBV29-1 . TGCAGCGTTGCCCCAGGGAGCACTGAAGCTTTCTTT CSVAPGSTEAFF
TRBD2 TRBJ2-3 TRBV2 . TGTGCCAGCAGTGACCCACGAGCGGGGGACTACCCTAGCACAGATACGCAGTATTTT CASSDPRAGDYPSTDTQYF
. TRBJ2-2 TRBV5-1 . TGCGCCAGCACCGGACAGATAAACACCGGGGAGCTGTTTTTT CASTGQINTGELFF
. TRBJ2-1 TRBV15 . TGTGCCACCAGCATAGATTCCCCGGTATACAATGAGCAGTTCTTC CATSIDSPVYNEQFF
. TRBJ1-1 TRBV19 . TGTGCCAGTAGTATGGGCCAAGGGAACACTGAAGCTTTCTTT CASSMGQGNTEAFF
TRBD1 TRBJ1-2 TRBV6-1 . TGTGCCAGCAGTGAAGGGGGACAGGGGGCGCTAGGTTATGGCTACACCTTC CASSEGGQGALGYGYTF
TRBD2 TRBJ2-5 TRBV5-1 . TGCGCCAGCAGCTTGGCCCCGGCGGGGGAGCAAGAGACCCAGTACTTC CASSLAPAGEQETQYF
TRBD1 TRBJ2-5 TRBV28 . TGTGCCAGCAGCCCCCCGACAGGGTCAGAGACCCAGTACTTC CASSPPTGSETQYF
. TRBJ2-1 TRBV9 . TGTGCCAGCAGCGTGACGAACAGGGCGGATGAGCAGTTCTTC CASSVTNRADEQFF
. TRBJ2-2 TRBV4-1 . TGCGCCAGCAGCCAAGATCTACGGGGGGCCCACACCGGGGAGCTGTTTTTT CASSQDLRGAHTGELFF
TRBD1 TRBJ1-2 TRBV15 once TGTGCCACCAGCGGGCCGGACCGGGACAGGGAGGACTATGGCTACACCTTC CATSGPDRDREDYGYTF
. TRBJ1-4 TRBV3-1/TRBV3-2 once TGTGCCAGCAGCCAAGATCGGTTCCTTCTGTTTTTT CASSQDRFLLFF
. TRBJ1-1 TRBV27 . TGTGCCAGCAGCCAGACAGAGTTGAACACTGAAGCTTTCTTT CASSQTELNTEAFF
. TRBJ1-5 TRBV7-2 . TGTGCCAGCAGCTTTACATTCAATCAGCCCCAGCATTTT CASSFTFNQPQHF